Below, 11 T cell receptor beta chains from the same sample are listed, as sequenced in a study of cytomegalovirus exposure and HLA in healthy donors. A multiplex PCR was run with 60 Vbeta primers and 13 Jbeta primers. The repertoire was sequenced with immunoSEQ multiplex PCR; TCRdb's copy has only in-frame clones and lacks some. The data show about 200,000 clones, and the top ten clones hold 6.5%. Sequencing input: PBMCs. The origin of the receptors is a man aged 25-40 years in good health and CMV-seronegative.

A word on this clone: This specimen includes other DNA sequences encoding the same CDR3. The genes are TRBV29-1 and TRBJ2-7; the match to TRBD1 covers 9 bases. There are 13 residues in the CDR3. The germline V gene encodes CDR1 SQVTM and CDR2 ANQGSEA. After removal of 6 bases from V and 1 base from J, the junction contained 4 bases not matched to a gene. The CDR3 DNA sequence: TGCAGCGTCCCGGGACAGGGTTCCTACGAGCAGTACTTC. The encoded protein is CSVPGQGSYEQYF.

The chain carries TRBV19 and TRBJ2-7; possible D gene TRBD2, 5 bases. Germline-derived CDR1 and CDR2 are LNHDA and SQIVND (reference sequence). Trimming pared 2 bases from V and 6 bases from J, leaving 17 bases between. The CDR3 length is 15 residues. CDR3 in DNA: TGTGCCAGTAGTATAATTCCCGGGGTTGGCGGCGAGCAGTACTTC. It codes for CASSIIPGVGGEQYF.

This chain joins TRBV6-5 and TRBJ2-1; perhaps TRBD2 as D (6 bases). Per the germline V gene, CDR1 is MNHEY and CDR2 is SVGAGI. V lost 8 bases and J 6 bases, leaving 17 bases between the germline ends. This CDR3 spans 14 amino acids. In nucleotides, the CDR3 is TGTGCCAGCCAGCCGGGACTTCAATCCAATGAGCAGTTCTTC. Residues: CASQPGLQSNEQFF.

The chain links TRBV5-1 to TRBJ2-1; 13 bases are a match to TRBD2. With 2 bases clipped from V and 8 bases from J, the junction kept 4 bases outside the gene matches. This CDR3 contains 15 residues. Germline V gene lookup returns CDR1 SGHRS and CDR2 YFSETQ. CDR3 in amino acids: CASSLIGLAGDEQFF. CDR3 DNA sequence: TGCGCCAGCAGCTTAATCGGACTAGCGGGGGATGAGCAGTTCTTC. The whole variable domain, remainder taken from reference TRBV5-1 and TRBJ2-1, is KAGVTQTPRYLIKTRGQQVTLSCSPISGHRSVSWYQQTPGQGLQFLFEYFSETQRNKGNFPGRFSGRQFSNSRSEMNVSTLELGDSALYLCASSLIGLAGDEQFFGPGTRLTVL.

V usage is TRBV5-1 and J usage is TRBJ2-7, with 12 nucleotides matching TRBD2. The CDR3 loop spans 14 amino acids. Germline-derived CDR1 and CDR2 are SGHRS and YFSETQ. V trimming: 3 bases; J trimming: 4 bases; junction bases outside the gene matches: 2. The CDR3: CASSSTSGGYEQYF. In DNA form, the CDR3 reads TGCGCCAGCAGCTCGACTAGCGGGGGTTACGAGCAGTACTTC.

The chain carries TRBV6-5 and TRBJ1-2, with 8 bases aligning to TRBD1. This CDR3 has 13 residues. Per germline, CDR1 MNHEY and CDR2 SVGAGI. V dropped 5 bases and J dropped 3; count of bases not matched to a gene: 2. CDR3 DNA: TGTGCCAGCAGTCCAGGGGGCGACTATGGCTACACCTTC. Protein product: CASSPGGDYGYTF.

The V and J genes are TRBV7-9 and TRBJ1-1; the D gene is possibly TRBD1 (6 bases). CDR3 size: 14 residues. With 5 bases removed from V and 1 base from J, the gap between germline ends came to 11 bases. Germline V CDR1 and CDR2: SEHNR, FQNEAQ (reference sequence). CDR3 sequence reads: CASSPTGSNTEAFF. Here the CDR3 DNA reads TGTGCCAGCAGCCCAACAGGGTCGAACACTGAAGCTTTCTTT.

The chain joins TRBV7-7 to TRBJ2-3, with 13 bases aligning to TRBD2. V dropped 4 bases and J dropped 4; count of bases not matched to a gene: 8. Germline values: CDR1 SSHAT, CDR2 FNYEAQ (reference sequence). The CDR3 is made up of 17 amino acids. The DNA for the CDR3 is TGTGCCAGCAGCTCCCTACTAGCGGGGGGGCCCCCAGATACGCAGTATTTT. It is translated as CASSSLLAGGPPDTQYF.

This rearrangement joins TRBV11-3 to TRBJ2-6; TRBD2 might be the D (5 bases). CDR1 is SGHNT and CDR2 is YENEEA in the germline V gene. V lost 0 bases, J lost 2 bases, and 8 bases lay in between. The CDR3 length is 16 residues. The CDR3 spells CASSLDDGAGANVLTF. The DNA for the CDR3 is TGTGCCAGCAGCTTAGATGACGGGGCTGGGGCCAACGTCCTGACTTTC.

The V and J genes are TRBV5-1 and TRBJ1-4, with D tentatively TRBD1 (5 bases). V was shortened by 2 bases and J by 8 bases, with 16 bases between the two germline ends. From germline, CDR1 is SGHRS and CDR2 YFSETQ. This CDR3 has 15 amino acids. CDR3 amino acids: CASSFTGSGEEKLFF. The DNA of the CDR3 is TGCGCCAGCAGCTTCACAGGTTCGGGGGAGGAAAAACTGTTTTTT.

The rearrangement uses TRBV30 and TRBJ1-3; D gene unclear. V gave up 3 bases and J gave up 4 bases, with 10 bases separating them. This CDR3 is built from 13 residues. Germline V gene sequence: CDR1 GTSNPN, CDR2 SVGIG (reference sequence). CDR3 amino acids: CAWSPGGGNTIYF. The CDR3 coding sequence is TGTGCCTGGAGCCCCGGAGGGGGAAACACCATATATTTT.